Below, 32 T cell receptor beta chains from the same sample are listed, as sequenced in a study of T-cell reconstitution after alpha-beta-depleted transplantation in children. Unique molecular identifiers were used to barcode this TCRbeta library. TCRdb reprocessed the PCR reads via MiXCR and lists one record per CDR3 protein. The table lists about a million distinct CDR3 sequences, about 29% of them singletons. Sequencing used PBMCs, mostly from graft donor cells, obtained 360 days after TCRalphabeta/CD19-depleted stem cell transplant. These receptors all come from a boy younger than two who had a stem cell transplant for SCID, so the T cells may come from the graft donor.

V usage is TRBV20-1 and J usage is TRBJ2-5; 10 bases fit TRBD2. The J segment lost 4 bases and the V segment lost 5 bases, leaving 10 bases of the junction unmatched. This CDR3 is built from 15 residues. Germline assignment: CDR1 DFQATT and CDR2 SNEGSKA (reference sequence). The CDR3 region has the DNA TGCAGTGCTTACTCCAGCGGGGGGGTGCGAGAGACCCAGTACTTC. Protein sequence: CSAYSSGGVRETQYF.

J is TRBJ1-3 and V is TRBV20-1, with D possibly matching TRBD1 (6 bases). The CDR3 covers 15 residues. Germline CDR1 reads DFQATT; CDR2 reads SNEGSKA (reference sequence). With 0 bases removed from V and 2 bases from J, the gap between germline ends came to 11 bases. CDR3 protein: CSARDAGEPGNTIYF. CDR3 DNA: TGCAGTGCTAGAGATGCAGGGGAGCCTGGAAACACCATATATTTT.

This clonotype turned up a few times. The J gene is TRBJ2-3, the V gene TRBV20-1, with a tentative D call TRBD1 (6 bases). This CDR3 is 15 amino acids long. V lost 0 bases and J lost 4, with 14 bases in between. Germline assignment: CDR1 DFQATT and CDR2 SNEGSKA (reference sequence). Here the CDR3 DNA reads TGCAGTGCTAGAGATCGTGCAGGGGCAGCAGATACGCAGTATTTT. Translating it yields CSARDRAGAADTQYF.

Details on this clonotype: Compared with germline, one end of the junction differs, possibly owing to a read error. The chain has TRBV10-3 and TRBJ1-1; D gene ambiguous. The CDR3 covers 13 residues. CDR1 and CDR2 (germline): ENHRY, SYGVKD. The CDR3 coding sequence is TGTGCCATCAGTGAGTCCGTAGACACTGCAGCTTTCTTT. Translated: CAISESVDTAAFF.

The rearrangement uses TRBV12-3 or TRBV12-4 and TRBJ1-5, with D perhaps matching TRBD1 (6 bases). With 7 bases removed from V and 2 bases from J, the gap between germline ends came to 15 bases. CDR3 length: 15 residues. Here the CDR3 reads CASTIQTGGNQPQHF. The CDR3 nucleotides are TGTGCCAGCACCATACAGACAGGCGGCAATCAGCCCCAGCATTTT.

The chain has TRBV24-1 and TRBJ2-1; D gene unclear. V lost 10 bases and J 0 bases, leaving 9 bases between the germline ends. CDR1 and CDR2 (germline): KGHDR, SFDVKD. The CDR3 extends over 13 amino acids. The CDR3 spells CATSSNSYNEQFF. CDR3 DNA: TGTGCCACGAGTAGCAACTCCTACAATGAGCAGTTCTTC.

The CDR3 here is CAISDPRQGAKDTQYF. CDR3 in DNA: TGTGCCATCAGTGATCCCCGACAGGGGGCGAAAGATACGCAGTATTTT. This chain links TRBV10-3 with TRBJ2-3; TRBD1 matches at 10 bases. With V trimmed by 3 bases and J by 5 bases, 8 bases remained unmatched. Per germline, CDR1 ENHRY and CDR2 SYGVKD. The CDR3 is 16 amino acids.

The chain recombines TRBV12-3 or TRBV12-4 with TRBJ2-1, with 8 bases aligning to TRBD1. V lost 6 bases and J lost 7; bases outside the gene matches: 11. This CDR3 is 15 amino acids long. The CDR3 is CASRGGGTGINEQFF. In nucleotides, the CDR3 is TGTGCCAGCAGGGGGGGTGGGACAGGAATAAATGAGCAGTTCTTC.

Only a few counts were recorded for this clonotype. This chain joins TRBV7-3 and TRBJ1-1; D uncertain. CDR1 and CDR2 from the germline V gene are SGHTA and FQGTGA. Trimming shortened V by 5 bases and J by 2 bases, and 18 bases separated the two germline ends. The CDR3 runs 16 residues. The CDR3 DNA follows: TGTGCCAGCAGCCCCGGGCCTGGGCAGGTCAACACTGAAGCTTTCTTT. Amino acids: CASSPGPGQVNTEAFF.

The chain has TRBV7-6 and TRBJ2-7; 10 bases align to TRBD2. Trimming removed 5 bases from V and 9 bases from J; junction bases left unmatched: 7. CDR1 is SGHVS, CDR2 FNYEAQ, per germline. CDR3 length equals 13 residues. CDR3: CASSPSRLAGQYF. The CDR3 DNA reads TGTGCCAGCAGCCCAAGTCGACTAGCGGGGCAGTACTTC.

This clonotype turned up a few times. V usage is TRBV4-3 and J usage is TRBJ2-5; 8 nucleotides agree with TRBD1. The junction had 4 bases not matched to a gene; V was cut back by 5 bases and J by 2 bases. CDR1 and CDR2 (germline): LGHNA, YSLEER. This CDR3 contains 14 residues. The CDR3 DNA is TGCGCCAGCAGCGTAAACAGGGGGCAAGAGACCCAGTACTTC. Protein: CASSVNRGQETQYF.

V and J are TRBV12-3 or TRBV12-4 and TRBJ1-4, with D possibly matching TRBD1 (5 bases). V was clipped by 3 bases and J by 6 bases, with 17 bases between them. The CDR3 contains 16 residues. The CDR3 region has the DNA TGTGCCAGCAGTTTTATGTATCCAGGGATGGATGAAAAACTGTTTTTT. It translates to CASSFMYPGMDEKLFF.

The V call is TRBV29-1, the J call TRBJ1-1; a possible D gene is TRBD1 (5 bases). V lost 6 bases to trimming and J lost 7 bases, with 9 bases between them. This CDR3 has 10 amino acids. The V gene's germline CDR1 is SQVTM and CDR2 ANQGSEA. The CDR3, as DNA: TGCAGCGTAATTACAGGTGAAGCTTTCTTT. Protein product: CSVITGEAFF.

This clonotype was seen a handful of times. This chain connects TRBV4-1 to TRBJ2-7; unclear D gene. This CDR3 is 14 amino acids long. Germline CDR1 MGHRA, CDR2 YSYEKL. V was clipped by 1 base and J by 5 bases, with 12 bases between them. DNA for the CDR3: TGCGCCAGCAGCCAAGTTTCGAAAACTCACGAGCAGTACTTC. Translated: CASSQVSKTHEQYF.

This clonotype was found a few times. The rearrangement uses TRBV12-3 or TRBV12-4 and TRBJ2-7; 8 nucleotides agree with TRBD2. CDR3 length equals 15 residues. Unmatched junction bases numbered 12, after V lost 5 bases and J lost 6 bases. The CDR3 reads CASSPSAGGHSEQYF. The CDR3 DNA reads TGTGCCAGCAGTCCCTCCGCGGGGGGCCATTCCGAGCAGTACTTC.

This clonotype has just a few counts. This rearrangement joins TRBV7-2 to TRBJ2-3; possible D gene TRBD2, 6 bases. Trimming left V 2 bases short and J 5 bases short, with 17 bases between. The CDR3 is 16 residues long. Germline V gene data show CDR1 as SGHTA and CDR2 as FQGNSA. CDR3 loop: CASSLSVSAGLDTQYF. The CDR3 DNA reads as TGTGCCAGCAGCTTATCAGTGTCAGCGGGTTTAGATACGCAGTATTTT.

A few counts support this clonotype. This rearrangement joins TRBV13 to TRBJ2-7; 9 bases align to TRBD2. V lost 5 bases to trimming and J lost 6 bases; unmatched junction nucleotides: 11. Germline CDR1 PRHDT, CDR2 FYEKMQ (reference sequence). CDR3 length: 15 amino acids. The chain's CDR3 is CASSRFLAGLREQYF. CDR3 coding DNA: TGTGCCAGCAGCCGGTTCCTAGCGGGGTTGCGCGAGCAGTACTTC.

V usage is TRBV29-1 and J usage is TRBJ2-2; D possibly uses TRBD1 or TRBD2 (5 bases each). Trimming shortened V by 4 bases and J by 7 bases, and 13 bases separated the two germline ends. The CDR3 runs to 13 residues. Germline assignment: CDR1 SQVTM and CDR2 ANQGSEA. CDR3 bases: TGCAGCGTTGCCGGGGCTGTTGGCGGGGAGCTGTTTTTT. Translating gives CSVAGAVGGELFF.

The CDR3 DNA reads as TGTGCCAGCAGTTTATTCCTCTCAACATACGAGCAGTACTTC. Translated: CASSLFLSTYEQYF. V is TRBV12-3 or TRBV12-4 and J is TRBJ2-7; D remains unclear. The CDR3 is made up of 14 amino acids. V shed 2 bases and J shed 4 bases, with 12 bases lying between them.

V and J are TRBV19 and TRBJ1-2, with 7 positions matching TRBD1. V dropped 9 bases and J dropped 7; count of bases not matched to a gene: 14. Per the germline V gene, CDR1 is LNHDA and CDR2 is SQIVND (reference sequence). The CDR3 has 14 amino acids. DNA of the CDR3: TGTGCCAGCCAGGGGGAGCTTCCCTCGGGTGGCTACACCTTC. Its protein is CASQGELPSGGYTF. Variable domain in full (rest from reference TRBV19 and TRBJ1-2): DGGITQSPKYLFRKEGQNVTLSCEQNLNHDAMYWYRQDPGQGLRLIYYSQIVNDFQKGDIAEGYSVSREKKESFPLTVTSAQKNPTAFYLCASQGELPSGGYTFGSGTRLTVV.

The chain uses TRBV4-1 and TRBJ2-5, with 9 nucleotides matching TRBD2. Germline assignment: CDR1 MGHRA and CDR2 YSYEKL. Trimming removed 1 base from V and 5 bases from J; junction bases left unmatched: 8. The CDR3 contains 16 residues. The CDR3 is CASSQALAGQGETQYF. The CDR3 nucleotides are TGCGCCAGCAGCCAAGCCCTAGCGGGGCAGGGGGAGACCCAGTACTTC.

This clonotype was counted between two and nine times. The CDR3 loop is CSALSGADTEAFF. CDR3 nucleotide sequence: TGCAGTGCTCTTTCTGGGGCGGACACTGAAGCTTTCTTT. The V gene is TRBV20-1, the J gene TRBJ1-1, with a weak D call TRBD1 (5 bases). Germline lookup yields CDR1 DFQATT and CDR2 SNEGSKA (reference sequence). V was pared by 5 bases and J by 3 bases, with 13 bases between. This CDR3 region has 13 residues.

This chain uses TRBV12-3 or TRBV12-4 with TRBJ2-2, with D uncertain. The CDR3 has 14 amino acids. Trimming pared 3 bases from V and 4 bases from J, leaving 9 bases between. CDR3 nucleotide sequence: TGTGCCAGCAGTTTTCATGCATCCACCGGGGAGCTGTTTTTT. Protein: CASSFHASTGELFF.

This chain uses TRBV12-3 or TRBV12-4 with TRBJ2-2; TRBD2 matches at 7 bases. The CDR3 contains 15 residues. The junction had 3 bases not matched to a gene; V was cut back by 5 bases and J by 0 bases. CDR3 sequence reads: CASSVGTTNTGELFF. In nucleotides, the CDR3 is TGTGCCAGCAGTGTAGGGACTACGAACACCGGGGAGCTGTTTTTT.

This clonotype was observed once. The chain links TRBV5-6 to TRBJ1-1; 8 bases line up with TRBD1. This CDR3 has 16 amino acids. Trimming at V came to 2 bases and at J to 5 bases, leaving 11 bases not matched to a gene. Germline V gives CDR1 SGHDT, CDR2 YYEEEE. This chain's CDR3 is CASSFGTGDLGTEAFF. The DNA of the CDR3 is TGTGCCAGCAGCTTCGGGACAGGTGATTTGGGGACTGAAGCTTTCTTT.

This sequence joins TRBV20-1 and TRBJ2-7; 7 nucleotides agree with TRBD2. The CDR3 consists of 14 residues. Germline CDR1 reads DFQATT; CDR2 reads SNEGSKA (reference sequence). V shed 1 base and J 3 bases; nucleotides not matched to a gene: 6. The CDR3 sequence is CSARGEGYGYEQYF. The CDR3 DNA sequence: TGCAGTGCTAGAGGGGAGGGTTATGGCTACGAGCAGTACTTC.

A few counts support this clonotype. This chain links TRBV4-2 with TRBJ2-3; no reliable D call. The germline gives CDR1 LGHNA, CDR2 YNFKEQ. Trimming pared 2 bases from V and 2 bases from J, leaving 14 bases between. CDR3 size: 16 residues. CDR3 protein: CASSQIDITYTDTQYF. The CDR3 DNA follows: TGTGCCAGCAGCCAAATCGACATTACCTACACAGATACGCAGTATTTT.

The CDR3 nucleotides are TGCAGCGCCAGGACTAGCGGGGGCTCGGAGACCCAGTACTTC. Translating it yields CSARTSGGSETQYF. The chain links TRBV29-1 to TRBJ2-5; 13 bases agree with TRBD2. Germline CDR1 and CDR2: SQVTM and ANQGSEA. Trimming removed 7 bases from V and 5 bases from J; junction bases left unmatched: 7. This CDR3 is 14 amino acids long.

The chain links TRBV6-5 to TRBJ1-6; D not certain. The CDR3 has 12 residues. Germline CDR1 and CDR2: MNHEY and SVGAGI. The germline V and J ends were trimmed by 8 bases and 9 bases, with 11 bases remaining between them. The CDR3 loop is CASGYSRSPLHF. CDR3 bases: TGTGCCAGCGGCTATTCCCGTTCACCCCTCCACTTT.

This clonotype was found a few times. The chain couples TRBV7-9 to TRBJ2-7; D is ambiguous. The CDR3 has 15 amino acids. CDR1 and CDR2 (germline): SEHNR, FQNEAQ (reference sequence). The V and J ends lost 9 bases and 4 bases respectively, with 22 bases between them. The DNA of the CDR3 is TGTGCCAGTTCCAGTACCGAATCTTCTTTTTACGAGCAGTACTTC. Translated: CASSSTESSFYEQYF. Looking up the rest from reference TRBV7-9 and TRBJ2-7 gives the full variable domain: DTGVSQNPRHKITKRGQNVTFRCDPISEHNRLYWYRQTLGQGPEFLTYFQNEAQLEKSRLLSDRFSAERPKGSFSTLEIQRTEQGDSAMYLCASSSTESSFYEQYFGPGTRLTVT.

The J gene is TRBJ1-2, the V gene TRBV4-1, with D possibly being TRBD1 (5 bases). The CDR3 covers 13 residues. Germline V gene lookup returns CDR1 MGHRA and CDR2 YSYEKL. V lost 3 bases and J lost 10, with 15 bases in between. This CDR3 reads CASSHPWDHLYTF. The CDR3, as DNA: TGCGCCAGCAGCCATCCTTGGGACCACCTCTACACCTTC.

The chain employs TRBV7-7 and TRBJ2-1; no clear D. V was shortened by 5 bases and J by 6 bases, with 14 bases between the two germline ends. CDR1 is SSHAT and CDR2 is FNYEAQ in the germline V gene (reference sequence). This CDR3 contains 14 residues. CDR3 amino acids: CASSPNLMSNEQFF. The CDR3, as DNA: TGTGCCAGCAGCCCCAATCTGATGAGCAATGAGCAGTTCTTC.